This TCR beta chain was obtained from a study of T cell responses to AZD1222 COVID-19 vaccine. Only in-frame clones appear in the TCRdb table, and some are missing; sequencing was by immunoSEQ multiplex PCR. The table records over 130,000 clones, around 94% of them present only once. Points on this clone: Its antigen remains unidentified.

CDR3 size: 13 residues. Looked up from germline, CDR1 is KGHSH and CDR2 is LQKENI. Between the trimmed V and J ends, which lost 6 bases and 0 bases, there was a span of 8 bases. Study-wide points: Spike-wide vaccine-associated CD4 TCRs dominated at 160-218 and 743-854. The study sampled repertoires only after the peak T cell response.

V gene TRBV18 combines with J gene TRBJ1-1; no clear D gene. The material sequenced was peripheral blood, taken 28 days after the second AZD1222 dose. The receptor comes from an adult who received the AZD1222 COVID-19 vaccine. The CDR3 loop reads CASSSGLNTEAFF. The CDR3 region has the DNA TGTGCCAGCTCTTCGGGGTTGAACACTGAAGCTTTCTTT.